Listed below are T cell receptor beta chains from one sample, sequenced in a study of T-cell reconstitution after alpha-beta-depleted transplantation in children. TCRdb recomputed calls from the PCR reads with MiXCR, one row per CDR3 protein. The sample includes 500,000 to 650,000 distinct CDR3 sequences, 10% to 15% seen only once; the top ten take over 2%. The starting material was PBMCs, mostly from graft donor cells, obtained 360 days after TCRalphabeta/CD19-depleted stem cell transplant. These TCRs come from a male patient younger than 18 who had a stem cell transplant for acute myeloid leukemia, so the T cells may come from the graft donor. Each CDR3 is given without its conserved first and last residue. A D gene is named only where the DNA matches it firmly.

J | V | D | CDR3
TRBJ2-1 | TRBV29-1 | TRBD1 | SAGQGTVYNEQF
TRBJ2-1 | TRBV10-3 | TRBD2 | AISGGLAVLNEQF
TRBJ2-7 | TRBV12-3/TRBV12-4 | - | ASSLDGTTSYEQY
TRBJ1-5 | TRBV20-1 | - | SAPPGYRGGNQPQH
TRBJ2-1 | TRBV3-1 | TRBD2 | ASSQQGLAGGEYNEQF
TRBJ2-5 | TRBV11-1 | TRBD2 | ASSLANGLADYQETQY
TRBJ2-5 | TRBV7-9 | - | ASSRGTPQETQY
TRBJ2-1 | TRBV7-2 | - | ASSSAPRSVPYNEQF
TRBJ2-1 | TRBV11-2 | TRBD1 | ASSPDRGIYNEQF
TRBJ2-7 | TRBV11-2 | TRBD2 | ASSFLREVMYEQY
TRBJ2-6 | TRBV7-2 | - | ASSLVIIGANVLT
TRBJ2-1 | TRBV29-1 | - | SVVTTNEQF
TRBJ2-2 | TRBV20-1 | TRBD2 | SGRKSGSVGELF
TRBJ2-7 | TRBV12-3/TRBV12-4 | - | ASSFPRGDEQY
TRBJ2-1 | TRBV12-3/TRBV12-4 | - | ASSFYSGGPYNEQF
TRBJ1-5 | TRBV15 | - | ATSRDPRPNSNQPQH